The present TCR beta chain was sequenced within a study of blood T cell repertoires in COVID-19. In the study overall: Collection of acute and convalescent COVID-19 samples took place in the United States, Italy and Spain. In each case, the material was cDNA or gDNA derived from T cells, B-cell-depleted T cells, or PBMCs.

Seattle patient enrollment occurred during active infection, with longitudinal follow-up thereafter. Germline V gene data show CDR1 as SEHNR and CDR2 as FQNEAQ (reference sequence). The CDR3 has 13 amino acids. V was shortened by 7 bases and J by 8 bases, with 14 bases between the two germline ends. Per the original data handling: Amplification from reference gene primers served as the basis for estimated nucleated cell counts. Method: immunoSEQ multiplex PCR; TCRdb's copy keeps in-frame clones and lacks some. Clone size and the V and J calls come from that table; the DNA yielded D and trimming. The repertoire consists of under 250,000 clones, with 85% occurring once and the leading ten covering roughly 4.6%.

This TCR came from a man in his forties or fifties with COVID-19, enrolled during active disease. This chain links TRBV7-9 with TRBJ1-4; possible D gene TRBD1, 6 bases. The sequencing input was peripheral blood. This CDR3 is CASTRGFEEKLFF. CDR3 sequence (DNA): TGTGCCAGCACGAGGGGGTTTGAAGAAAAACTGTTTTTT. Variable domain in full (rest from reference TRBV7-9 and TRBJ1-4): DTGVSQNPRHKITKRGQNVTFRCDPISEHNRLYWYRQTLGQGPEFLTYFQNEAQLEKSRLLSDRFSAERPKGSFSTLEIQRTEQGDSAMYLCASTRGFEEKLFFGSGTQLSVL.